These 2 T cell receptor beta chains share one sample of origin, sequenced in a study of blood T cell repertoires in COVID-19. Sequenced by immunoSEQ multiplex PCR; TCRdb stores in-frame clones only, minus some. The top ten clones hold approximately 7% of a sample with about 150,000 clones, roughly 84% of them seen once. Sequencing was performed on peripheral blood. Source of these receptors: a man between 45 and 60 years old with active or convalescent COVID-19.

This chain's CDR3 is CASSPDRAESPLHF. The CDR3 DNA reads TGTGCCAGCAGCCCCGACAGGGCGGAGTCACCCCTCCACTTT. The chain couples TRBV9 to TRBJ1-6, with 7 bases that match TRBD1. The germline gives CDR1 SGDLS, CDR2 YYNGEE. V lost 4 bases, J lost 10 bases, and 8 bases stayed unmatched. This CDR3 spans 14 amino acids.

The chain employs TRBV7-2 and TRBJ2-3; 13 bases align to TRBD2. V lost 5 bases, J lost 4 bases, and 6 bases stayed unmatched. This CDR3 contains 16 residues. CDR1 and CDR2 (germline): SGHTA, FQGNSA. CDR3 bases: TGTGCCAGCAGCCGGACTAGCGGGAGAGCCCCAGATACGCAGTATTTT. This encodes CASSRTSGRAPDTQYF.